The 14 T cell receptor beta chains below all came from one sample that was sequenced in a study of tissue T cells after allogeneic stem cell transplantation (dated by TCRdb to between 2021 and 2023). The library was made by the immunoSEQ multiplex PCR assay. The table was pulled from immuneACCESS by TCRdb, which kept in-frame rearrangements only. Such tables lose some clones; where checked, under half of the loss comes from unresolved V genes, and the rest has no known cause. The sample contains about 12,000 clones, about 71% of them found a single time. The ten largest clones capture 14% of the sample. Reading the label with the study, this specimen's time point is: human tissue collected at research (rapid) autopsy. Sequences were derived from tissue from the right colon, sampled at autopsy. The receptors stem from a woman between 18 and 55 years old with breast cancer.

The chain employs TRBV6-5 and TRBJ2-5, with TRBD1 as a possible D gene (5 bases). Germline V lookup: CDR1 MNHEY, CDR2 SVGAGI. V was cut by 6 bases and J by 2 bases, with 13 bases left in between. This CDR3 is built from 14 residues. For the CDR3, the DNA is TGTGCCAGCAGCAACACAGGTGGACAAGAGACCCAGTACTTC. It is translated as CASSNTGGQETQYF.

The V gene is TRBV7-5, the J gene TRBJ2-5; the D call of TRBD2 is as the table states it, not checked on the DNA. TRBV7-5 is a pseudogene. This CDR3 is built from 19 residues. The CDR3 DNA is TGTGTCAGAAGCCTGCGGCCGGGACTAGCGGGGCCAAGACAAGAGACCCAGTACTTC. Residues: CVRSLRPGLAGPRQETQYF.

This chain joins TRBV3-1 (or the pseudogene TRBV3-2) and TRBJ2-2; D unresolved. Per germline, CDR1 LGHDT and CDR2 YNNKEL (reference sequence). Trimming pared 0 bases from V and 6 bases from J, leaving 5 bases between. This CDR3 comprises 13 residues. The CDR3 loop reads CASSQDFPGELFF. CDR3 nucleotides: TGTGCCAGCAGCCAAGATTTTCCCGGGGAGCTGTTTTTT.

The chain joins TRBV4-3 to TRBJ1-1, with D unresolved. This CDR3 region has 14 residues. Trimming cost V 1 base and J 3 bases, with 9 bases left between them. Germline V gives CDR1 LGHNA, CDR2 YSLEER. In DNA form, the CDR3 reads TGCGCCAGCAGCCAAGGGATCGGGTACACTGAAGCTTTCTTT. It codes for CASSQGIGYTEAFF.

The rearrangement uses TRBV5-4 and TRBJ1-1; D is ambiguous. The V and J ends lost 5 bases and 2 bases respectively, with 10 bases between them. The germline gives CDR1 SGHNT, CDR2 YYREEE (reference sequence). CDR3 length equals 13 residues. CDR3 protein: CASRRAGNTEAFF. CDR3 bases: TGTGCCAGCAGGAGGGCAGGCAACACTGAAGCTTTCTTT.

Only one count was recorded for this clone. DNA for the CDR3: TGTGCCAGCAGGCCGGGGTTCTCCGCCGAGCAGTACTTC. As protein: CASRPGFSAEQYF. The chain carries TRBV27 and TRBJ2-7, with D maybe TRBD2 (5 bases). Germline loops: CDR1 MNHEY, CDR2 SMNVEV (reference sequence). V was shortened by 6 bases and J by 6 bases, with 15 bases between the two germline ends. This CDR3 region has 13 residues.

V usage is TRBV6-5 and J usage is TRBJ2-1, with D possibly TRBD1 on 6 matching bases. The CDR3 loop spans 15 amino acids. V dropped 8 bases and J dropped 2 bases, with 16 bases sitting between them. Germline V gives CDR1 MNHEY, CDR2 SVGAGI. The CDR3 spells CASHSRGGTYNEQFF. DNA for the CDR3: TGTGCCAGCCACAGTCGTGGGGGCACCTACAATGAGCAGTTCTTC.

This clone was observed a handful of times. V is TRBV5-5 and J is TRBJ2-1; no definite D call. The CDR3 has 13 residues. The V and J ends lost 4 bases and 4 bases respectively, with 9 bases between them. The germline gives CDR1 SGHKS, CDR2 YYEKEE (reference sequence). The CDR3 reads CASSMPSYNEQFF. The CDR3 region has the DNA TGTGCCAGCAGCATGCCAAGTTACAATGAGCAGTTCTTC.

This chain connects TRBV3-1 (or the pseudogene TRBV3-2) to TRBJ2-1; possible D gene TRBD2, 5 bases. This CDR3 spans 13 amino acids. Per the germline V gene, CDR1 is LGHDT and CDR2 is YNNKEL (reference sequence). Trimming removed 4 bases at V and 6 bases at J, with 10 bases between. Here the CDR3 DNA reads TGTGCCAGCAGCCTGAAGGACTCCAATGAGCAGTTCTTC. Amino acids: CASSLKDSNEQFF.

The chain employs TRBV7-8 and TRBJ2-7; D is perhaps TRBD2 (6 bases). V dropped 5 bases and J dropped 0 bases, with 17 bases sitting between them. The CDR3 length is 16 residues. In germline, CDR1 is SGHVS, CDR2 FQNEAQ. CDR3 nucleotide sequence: TGTGCCAGCAGCACCCCCCCCGGGACTGACTCCTACGAGCAGTACTTC. It codes for CASSTPPGTDSYEQYF. The full variable domain, completed using reference TRBV7-8 and TRBJ2-7, is GAGVSQSPRYKVAKRGQDVALRCDPISGHVSLFWYQQALGQGPEFLTYFQNEAQLDKSGLPSDRFFAERPEGSVSTLKIQRTQQEDSAVYLCASSTPPGTDSYEQYFGPGTRLTVT.

This chain uses TRBV7-2 with TRBJ2-7, with D perhaps matching TRBD1 or TRBD2 (5 bases each). The CDR3 totals 17 residues. V shed 4 bases and J shed 0 bases, with 19 bases lying between them. Germline V gene lookup returns CDR1 SGHTA and CDR2 FQGNSA. CDR3 sequence (DNA): TGTGCCAGCAGCTCTCAAACCGGGACCGAGAGCTCCTACGAGCAGTACTTC. It specifies CASSSQTGTESSYEQYF.

The J gene is TRBJ2-7, the V gene TRBV11-2; TRBD2 is a possible D gene (5 bases). Trimming stripped 5 bases from V and 5 bases from J, with 13 bases between. The CDR3 sequence is 13 residues long. Looked up from germline, CDR1 is SGHAT and CDR2 is FQNNGV. The CDR3 DNA is TGTGCCAGCAGCCCCTCCCGGGGTGACGAGCAGTACTTC. Its protein is CASSPSRGDEQYF.

This clone showed up just a few times. The V call is TRBV10-3, the J call TRBJ1-5; 7 bases agree with TRBD1. V lost 3 bases to trimming and J lost 4 bases; unmatched junction nucleotides: 0. The CDR3 is made up of 13 amino acids. Germline CDR1 reads ENHRY; CDR2 reads SYGVKD. The CDR3 sequence is CAISEQGNQPQHF. CDR3 in DNA: TGTGCCATCAGTGAACAGGGGAATCAGCCCCAGCATTTT.

The CDR3 reads CATLPGLGIHEQYF. DNA of the CDR3: TGTGCCACCTTACCGGGACTAGGCATCCACGAGCAGTACTTC. The chain carries TRBV28 and TRBJ2-7; 8 bases map to TRBD2. Trimming took 10 bases from V and 5 from J; bases not matched to a gene: 13. Germline V gene data show CDR1 as MDHEN and CDR2 as SYDVKM. The CDR3 spans 14 residues. Variable domain in full (rest from reference TRBV28 and TRBJ2-7): DVKVTQSSRYLVKRTGEKVFLECVQDMDHENMFWYRQDPGLGLRLIYFSYDVKMKEKGDIPEGYSVSREKKERFSLILESASTNQTSMYLCATLPGLGIHEQYFGPGTRLTVT.